A single sample is the source of the 27 T cell receptor beta chains below, sequenced in a study of blood T cell repertoires in COVID-19. Data came from immunoSEQ multiplex PCR; TCRdb stores just in-frame clones and leaves some out. The profile shows 70,000 or so clones, approximately 85% of them singletons. Sequencing was performed on peripheral blood. These TCRs come from a woman aged 80 or over with active or convalescent COVID-19.

In its sample, this clone was seen a few times. The chain recombines TRBV12-3 or TRBV12-4 with TRBJ1-1, with no clear D. This CDR3 region has 13 residues. V was pared by 3 bases and J by 1 base, with 6 bases between. The CDR3 region is CASSFKRNTEAFF. The CDR3 DNA sequence: TGTGCCAGCAGTTTCAAGCGGAACACTGAAGCTTTCTTT.

CDR3: CASSLGDQPQHF. The DNA for the CDR3 is TGTGCCAGCAGCTTAGGAGATCAGCCCCAGCATTTT. V usage is TRBV7-9 and J usage is TRBJ1-5; D gene uncertain. This CDR3 region has 12 residues. In germline, CDR1 is SEHNR, CDR2 FQNEAQ (reference sequence). Trimming shortened V by 1 base and J by 5 bases, and 3 bases separated the two germline ends.

The chain is built from TRBV14 and TRBJ2-1; TRBD1 matches 10 bases. The CDR3 loop spans 19 amino acids. Germline lookup yields CDR1 SGHDN and CDR2 FVKESK. The junction had 18 bases not matched to a gene; V was cut back by 2 bases and J by 8 bases. The DNA for the CDR3 is TGTGCCAGCAGCCAACATAGCGGGACAGGGGATCTCGGCATCGATGAGCAGTTCTTC. Translating it yields CASSQHSGTGDLGIDEQFF.

The chain uses TRBV7-6 and TRBJ2-5; perhaps TRBD2 as D (6 bases). Germline CDR1 SGHVS, CDR2 FNYEAQ. This CDR3 region has 12 residues. Trimming left V 5 bases short and J 9 bases short, with 13 bases between. The CDR3 sequence: CASSLPRGAQYF. In DNA form, the CDR3 reads TGTGCCAGCAGCCTACCCCGCGGGGCCCAGTACTTC.

V gene TRBV19 combines with J gene TRBJ1-2, with 7 bases matching TRBD1. The V gene end was trimmed by 0 bases and the J gene end by 6 bases; junction bases not matched to a gene: 4. The CDR3 contains 14 residues. Germline CDR1 and CDR2: LNHDA and SQIVND (reference sequence). The CDR3 bases are TGTGCCAGTAGTATAGAGGGCAGGGGGAATGGCTACACCTTC. It yields the protein CASSIEGRGNGYTF.

Written as DNA, the CDR3 is TGCGCCAGCAGCCCCCGGACTAGCGGGGCCCGGGAAGAGACCCAGTACTTC. Its protein product is CASSPRTSGAREETQYF. The chain combines TRBV5-1 with TRBJ2-5; the match to TRBD2 covers 12 bases. Trimming removed 4 bases from V and 3 bases from J; junction bases left unmatched: 10. CDR1 is SGHRS and CDR2 is YFSETQ in the germline V gene. The CDR3 is made up of 17 amino acids.

The genes are TRBV9 and TRBJ2-1; TRBD2 agrees at 8 bases. V shed 2 bases, J shed 8 bases, and the junction held 3 bases outside the gene matches. This CDR3 has 13 residues. The germline gives CDR1 SGDLS, CDR2 YYNGEE. CDR3 residues: CASSVGLAHEQFF. The CDR3 DNA reads TGTGCCAGCAGCGTCGGACTAGCCCATGAGCAGTTCTTC.

The chain uses TRBV7-8 and TRBJ2-7, with 10 bases lining up with TRBD1. The CDR3 sequence is 17 residues long. V shed 4 bases and J 0 bases; nucleotides not matched to a gene: 9. Germline V gene sequence: CDR1 SGHVS, CDR2 FQNEAQ. DNA of the CDR3: TGTGCCAGCAGCTCCAGACCGGGACAGGGGAGCTCCTACGAGCAGTACTTC. It codes for CASSSRPGQGSSYEQYF.

This clone was seen just once. This chain joins TRBV6-2 or TRBV6-3 and TRBJ1-3, with a tentative D call TRBD1 (6 bases). The germline V gene encodes CDR1 MNHEY and CDR2 SVGEGT. V dropped 6 bases and J dropped 1 base, with 10 bases sitting between them. The CDR3 has 14 residues. The CDR3: CASSRTVSGNTIYF. DNA for the CDR3: TGTGCCAGCAGCCGGACAGTTTCTGGAAACACCATATATTTT.

The CDR3 spells CASSIPQGATYGYTF. In DNA, the CDR3 is TGTGCCAGCAGTATACCACAGGGGGCTACGTATGGCTACACCTTC. V gene TRBV28 combines with J gene TRBJ1-2, with TRBD1 matching over 9 bases. The CDR3 covers 15 residues. Germline CDR1 MDHEN, CDR2 SYDVKM. Trimming cost V 5 bases and J 5 bases; bases outside gene matches: 9.

The V gene is TRBV7-8, the J gene TRBJ1-4; no clear D. With 1 base removed from V and 5 bases from J, the gap between germline ends came to 11 bases. CDR3 length equals 15 residues. Per germline, CDR1 SGHVS and CDR2 FQNEAQ. CDR3 in DNA: TGTGCCAGCAGCTTAGGACTCAGAGGGAATGAAAAACTGTTTTTT. Amino acid sequence: CASSLGLRGNEKLFF.

This clone was recorded once. The chain carries TRBV7-9 and TRBJ2-1, with TRBD2 matching over 8 bases. The CDR3 has 19 amino acids. In germline, CDR1 is SEHNR, CDR2 FQNEAQ (reference sequence). The V segment lost 4 bases and the J segment 6 bases; nucleotides outside the gene matches: 20. The CDR3 DNA reads TGTGCCAGCAGCTCTTACCGGGGGGGAAGGACAGAACTACTCAATGAGCAGTTCTTC. This translates into CASSSYRGGRTELLNEQFF.

CDR3 sequence: CASSYPLGTSGVGEQFF. The CDR3 nucleotides read TGTGCCAGCAGTTACCCCCTGGGGACTAGCGGGGTTGGTGAGCAGTTCTTC. The chain employs TRBV6-2 or TRBV6-3 and TRBJ2-1; 13 positions agree with TRBD2. CDR1 is MNHEY and CDR2 is SVGEGT in the germline V gene. V lost 2 bases and J lost 9; bases outside the gene matches: 10. CDR3 size: 17 residues.

The chain carries TRBV7-8 and TRBJ2-4; 8 bases align to TRBD1. CDR3 length: 17 residues. The junction had 15 bases not matched to a gene; V was cut back by 4 bases and J by 7 bases. Germline CDR1 and CDR2: SGHVS and FQNEAQ. CDR3 region: CASSSNPPAGGENIQYF. In DNA form, the CDR3 reads TGTGCCAGCAGCTCAAACCCCCCAGCAGGGGGCGAGAACATTCAGTACTTC.

The chain employs TRBV14 and TRBJ2-5; tentative D call: TRBD2 (5 bases). From germline, CDR1 is SGHDN and CDR2 FVKESK. This CDR3 comprises 13 residues. The V end was cut by 1 base, the J end by 7 bases, with 10 bases between. Here the CDR3 DNA reads TGTGCCAGCAGCCAAGTTTGGGCGGGGACCCAGTACTTC. Amino acid sequence: CASSQVWAGTQYF.

This chain links TRBV19 with TRBJ1-5; TRBD1 matches 7 bases. The ends lost 10 bases at V and 1 base at J; junction bases unmatched: 13. The germline gives CDR1 LNHDA, CDR2 SQIVND (reference sequence). This CDR3 has 16 residues. The CDR3 nucleotides read TGTGCCACTAACAACCCCGGACAGGTCAGCAATCAGCCCCAGCATTTT. Translated, it gives CATNNPGQVSNQPQHF.

This chain links TRBV6-5 with TRBJ1-1; D possibly corresponds to TRBD1 (6 bases). The germline gives CDR1 MNHEY, CDR2 SVGAGI. The CDR3 is made up of 13 amino acids. Trimming stripped 9 bases from V and 5 bases from J, with 16 bases between. CDR3 protein: CASEGGFGTEAFF. CDR3 bases: TGTGCCAGTGAAGGGGGTTTCGGAACTGAAGCTTTCTTT.

The chain recombines TRBV30 with TRBJ2-7, with D maybe TRBD2 (5 bases). CDR1 and CDR2 (germline): GTSNPN, SVGIG (reference sequence). The CDR3 runs 14 residues. V shed 3 bases and J shed 6 bases, with 18 bases lying between them. The CDR3 loop reads CAWSLGNWVVEQYF. CDR3 nucleotide sequence: TGTGCCTGGAGCCTCGGGAACTGGGTGGTCGAGCAGTACTTC.

The genes are TRBV2 and TRBJ2-6, with a possible D match to TRBD2 (6 bases). Germline CDR1 is SNHLY and CDR2 is FYNNEI. This CDR3 has 17 amino acids. V was shortened by 4 bases and J by 0 bases, with 13 bases between the two germline ends. The CDR3 DNA follows: TGTGCCAGCAGTGGGGGTCGGGGGAACTCTGGGGCCAACGTCCTGACTTTC. It is translated as CASSGGRGNSGANVLTF.

V gene TRBV18 combines with J gene TRBJ2-5; tentative D call: TRBD1 (5 bases). V lost 1 base and J lost 5, with 11 bases in between. Germline loops: CDR1 KGHSH, CDR2 LQKENI. CDR3 length: 14 amino acids. The CDR3 reads CASSPQGSGETQYF. CDR3 bases: TGTGCCAGCTCACCACAGGGGTCTGGGGAGACCCAGTACTTC.

The V and J genes are TRBV28 and TRBJ1-2, with D perhaps matching TRBD1 (5 bases). Trimming took 7 bases from V and 4 from J, leaving 16 bases between them. The length of the CDR3 is 14 residues. CDR1 MDHEN and CDR2 SYDVKM come from the germline V gene. Written as DNA, the CDR3 is TGTGCCAGCATTGGTGCTAGGACACGCTATGGCTACACCTTC. This translates into CASIGARTRYGYTF.

Remarks on this clone: An end of the junction differs from the germline gene, which may be a read error. V is TRBV6-2 or TRBV6-3 and J is TRBJ1-4; D may be TRBD1 (5 bases). Germline V lookup: CDR1 MNHEY, CDR2 SVGEGT. This CDR3 contains 11 residues. CDR3 sequence reads: CASSQGTGGIF. CDR3 bases: TGTGCCAGCAGCCAAGGAACAGGCGGAATTTTT.

The CDR3 sequence: CASSLTGGAYGYTF. Written as DNA, the CDR3 is TGTGCCAGCAGCTTAACGGGTGGAGCATATGGCTACACCTTC. The chain is built from TRBV7-3 and TRBJ1-2, with D uncertain. The CDR3 extends over 14 amino acids. The V gene's germline CDR1 is SGHTA and CDR2 FQGTGA. V dropped 0 bases and J dropped 5 bases, with 10 bases sitting between them.

This rearrangement joins TRBV4-3 to TRBJ2-4; 14 nucleotides match TRBD2. V was pared by 6 bases and J by 9 bases, with 7 bases of the junction left unmatched. CDR1 and CDR2 from the germline V gene are LGHNA and YSLEER. The CDR3 sequence is 15 residues long. CDR3 protein: CASSETSGGASIQYF. The CDR3 nucleotides read TGCGCCAGCAGTGAGACTAGCGGGGGGGCAAGCATTCAGTACTTC.

J is TRBJ1-6 and V is TRBV19; D ambiguous. V dropped 1 base and J dropped 10 bases, with 11 bases sitting between them. Germline-derived CDR1 and CDR2 are LNHDA and SQIVND (reference sequence). CDR3 size: 14 residues. The CDR3 here is CASSIGEPWSPLHF. CDR3 coding DNA: TGTGCCAGTAGTATAGGGGAGCCGTGGTCACCCCTCCACTTT.

The gene calls are TRBV24-1 and TRBJ1-5, with a possible D match to TRBD1 (5 bases). The length of the CDR3 is 14 residues. Germline assignment: CDR1 KGHDR and CDR2 SFDVKD. V gave up 5 bases and J gave up 4 bases, with 11 bases separating them. The CDR3 protein is CATSARQINQPQHF. CDR3 DNA: TGTGCCACCAGTGCCAGACAGATTAATCAGCCCCAGCATTTT.

The genes are TRBV5-6 and TRBJ2-4; TRBD1 matches at 9 bases. The junction had 11 bases not matched to a gene; V was cut back by 5 bases and J by 8 bases. The germline CDR1 and CDR2 sequences are SGHDT and YYEEEE. CDR3 size: 15 residues. The CDR3 spells CASSLQGALRYIQYF. The CDR3 DNA is TGTGCCAGCAGTCTACAGGGGGCGCTTCGGTACATTCAGTACTTC.